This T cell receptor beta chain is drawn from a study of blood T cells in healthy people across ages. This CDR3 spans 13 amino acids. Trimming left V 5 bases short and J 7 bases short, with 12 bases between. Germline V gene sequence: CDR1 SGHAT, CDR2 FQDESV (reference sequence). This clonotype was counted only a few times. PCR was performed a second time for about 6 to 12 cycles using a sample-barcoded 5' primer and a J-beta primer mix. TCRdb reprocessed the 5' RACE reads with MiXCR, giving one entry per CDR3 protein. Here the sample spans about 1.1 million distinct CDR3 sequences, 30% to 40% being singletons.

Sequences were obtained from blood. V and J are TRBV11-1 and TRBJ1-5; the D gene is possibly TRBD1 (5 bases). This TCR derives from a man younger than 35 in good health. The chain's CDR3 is CASSPGSRQPQHF. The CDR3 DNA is TGTGCCAGCAGCCCAGGGTCGCGGCAGCCCCAGCATTTT.